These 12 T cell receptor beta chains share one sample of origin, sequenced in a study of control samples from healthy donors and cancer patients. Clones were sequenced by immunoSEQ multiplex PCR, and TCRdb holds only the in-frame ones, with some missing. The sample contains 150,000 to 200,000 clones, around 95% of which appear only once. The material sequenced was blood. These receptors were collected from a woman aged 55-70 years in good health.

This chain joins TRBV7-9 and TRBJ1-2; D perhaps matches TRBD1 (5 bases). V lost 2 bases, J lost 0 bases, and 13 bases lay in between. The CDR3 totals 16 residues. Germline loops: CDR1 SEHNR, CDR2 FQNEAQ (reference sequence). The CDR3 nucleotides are TGTGCCAGCAGCTTAAAGATCAGGGAACCTAACTATGGCTACACCTTC. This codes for CASSLKIREPNYGYTF.

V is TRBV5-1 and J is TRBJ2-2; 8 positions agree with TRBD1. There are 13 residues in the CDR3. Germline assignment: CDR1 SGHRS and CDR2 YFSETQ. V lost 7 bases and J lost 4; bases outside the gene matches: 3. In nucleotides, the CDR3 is TGCGCCAGCGAGACAGGGGTCACCGGGGAGCTGTTTTTT. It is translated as CASETGVTGELFF.

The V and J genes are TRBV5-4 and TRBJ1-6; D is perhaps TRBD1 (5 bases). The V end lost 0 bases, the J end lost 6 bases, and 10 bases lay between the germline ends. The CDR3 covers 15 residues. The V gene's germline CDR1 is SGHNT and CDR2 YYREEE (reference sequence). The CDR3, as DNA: TGTGCCAGCAGCTTGGATTGGCAGGGTAATTCACCCCTCCACTTT. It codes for CASSLDWQGNSPLHF.

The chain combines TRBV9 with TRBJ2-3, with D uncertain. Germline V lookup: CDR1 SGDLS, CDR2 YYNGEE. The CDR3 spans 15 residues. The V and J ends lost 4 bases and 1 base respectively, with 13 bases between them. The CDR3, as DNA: TGTGCCAGCAGCCCTCGCGCTCTGGGCACAGATACGCAGTATTTT. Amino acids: CASSPRALGTDTQYF.

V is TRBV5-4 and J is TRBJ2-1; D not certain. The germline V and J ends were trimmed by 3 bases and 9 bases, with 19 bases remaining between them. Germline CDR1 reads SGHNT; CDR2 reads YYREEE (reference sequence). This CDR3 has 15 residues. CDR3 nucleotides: TGTGCCAGCAGCTCCGAATTATTTGTACTCGGTGAGCAGTTCTTC. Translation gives CASSSELFVLGEQFF.

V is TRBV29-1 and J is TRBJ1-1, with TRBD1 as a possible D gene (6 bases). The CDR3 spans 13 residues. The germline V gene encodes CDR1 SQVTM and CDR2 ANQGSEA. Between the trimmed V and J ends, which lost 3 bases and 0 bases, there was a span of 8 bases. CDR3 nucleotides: TGCAGCGTTGATACAGGGCTGAACACTGAAGCTTTCTTT. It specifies CSVDTGLNTEAFF.

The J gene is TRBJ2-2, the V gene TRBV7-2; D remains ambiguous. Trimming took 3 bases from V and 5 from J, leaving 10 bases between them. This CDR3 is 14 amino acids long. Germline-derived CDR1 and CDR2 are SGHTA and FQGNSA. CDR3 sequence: CASSFLTETGELFF. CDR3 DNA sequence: TGTGCCAGCAGCTTTCTTACAGAAACCGGGGAGCTGTTTTTT.

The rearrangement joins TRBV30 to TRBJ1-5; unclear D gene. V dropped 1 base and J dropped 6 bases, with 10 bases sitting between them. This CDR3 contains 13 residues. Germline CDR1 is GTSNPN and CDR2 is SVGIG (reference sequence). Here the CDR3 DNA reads TGTGCCTGGAGTGGGACGCGGGGTCAGCCCCAGCATTTT. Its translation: CAWSGTRGQPQHF.

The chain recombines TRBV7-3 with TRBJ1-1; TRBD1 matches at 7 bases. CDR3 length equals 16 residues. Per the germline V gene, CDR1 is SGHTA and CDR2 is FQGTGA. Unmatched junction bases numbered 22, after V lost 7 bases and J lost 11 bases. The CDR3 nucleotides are TGTGCCAGCACCCTGGTAACCGGGACAGATCCTTCGGAGGCTTTCTTT. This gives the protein CASTLVTGTDPSEAFF.

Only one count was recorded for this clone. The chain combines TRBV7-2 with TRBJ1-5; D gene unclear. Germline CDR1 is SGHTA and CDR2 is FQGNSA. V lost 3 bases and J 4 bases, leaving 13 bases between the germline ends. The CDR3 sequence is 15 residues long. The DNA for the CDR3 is TGTGCCAGCAGCTTTAAGGATGGGCGTAATCAGCCCCAGCATTTT. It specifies CASSFKDGRNQPQHF.

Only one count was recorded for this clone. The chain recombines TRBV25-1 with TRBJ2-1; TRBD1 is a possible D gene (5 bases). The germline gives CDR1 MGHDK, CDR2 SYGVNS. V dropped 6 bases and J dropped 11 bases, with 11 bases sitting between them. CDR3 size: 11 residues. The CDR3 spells CASRLREKQFF. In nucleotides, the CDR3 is TGTGCCAGCAGGCTCAGGGAAAAGCAGTTCTTC.

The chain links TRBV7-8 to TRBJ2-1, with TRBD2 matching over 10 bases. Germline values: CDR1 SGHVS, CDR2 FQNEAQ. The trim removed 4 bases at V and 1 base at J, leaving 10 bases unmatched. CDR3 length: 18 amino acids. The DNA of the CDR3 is TGTGCCAGCAGCTCCGGGCTAGCGGGGGCTCTATCCTACAATGAGCAGTTCTTC. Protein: CASSSGLAGALSYNEQFF.